The rows below give T cell receptor beta chains drawn from one sample of a study of T cell changes during pregnancy in multiple sclerosis. Sequencing used immunoSEQ multiplex PCR; TCRdb keeps in-frame clones, though not all of them. The data hold approximately 25,000 clones, with about nine tenths observed a single time. The sample was CD8+ T cells from peripheral blood mononuclear cells, taken in the second trimester of pregnancy. These TCRs come from a female donor with multiple sclerosis, enrolled in a pregnancy study. The CDR3 runs from the conserved cysteine through the conserved F or W. A D gene is named only where the DNA matches it firmly. The size entry is marked missing in some rows and otherwise reads once, few, many or a size class.

clone size: .
V gene: TRBV11-2
D gene: .
J gene: TRBJ2-7
CDR3 protein: CASSLGPNYEQYF
CDR3 DNA: TGTGCCAGCAGCTTAGGGCCAAATTACGAGCAGTACTTC

clone size: .
V gene: TRBV30
D gene: TRBD1
J gene: TRBJ1-5
CDR3 protein: CAWSAQGAGNQPQHF
CDR3 DNA: TGTGCCTGGAGTGCCCAGGGGGCGGGCAATCAGCCCCAGCATTTT

clone size: .
V gene: TRBV6-5
D gene: .
J gene: TRBJ1-2
CDR3 protein: CASSYGAGWANYGYTF
CDR3 DNA: TGTGCCAGCAGTTACGGGGCAGGGTGGGCGAACTATGGCTACACCTTC

clone size: .
V gene: TRBV6-4
D gene: TRBD1
J gene: TRBJ2-7
CDR3 protein: CAARDSHYEQYF
CDR3 DNA: TGTGCCGCCCGGGACAGTCACTACGAGCAGTACTTC

clone size: .
V gene: TRBV6-5
D gene: .
J gene: TRBJ2-1
CDR3 protein: CASRLDGNEQFF
CDR3 DNA: TGTGCCAGCAGGCTCGACGGGAATGAGCAGTTCTTC

clone size: .
V gene: TRBV6-5
D gene: .
J gene: TRBJ2-5
CDR3 protein: CASSPQGSQEAQYF
CDR3 DNA: TGTGCCAGCAGTCCGCAGGGGTCCCAAGAGGCCCAGTACTTC

clone size: .
V gene: TRBV5-1
D gene: TRBD1
J gene: TRBJ1-4
CDR3 protein: CASRRDRGHDPTNEKLFF
CDR3 DNA: TGCGCCAGCCGAAGAGACAGGGGGCACGACCCAACTAATGAAAAACTGTTTTTT

clone size: once
V gene: TRBV27
D gene: .
J gene: TRBJ1-5
CDR3 protein: CASSRGDNQPQHF
CDR3 DNA: TGTGCCAGCAGCCGGGGGGACAATCAGCCCCAGCATTTT

clone size: .
V gene: TRBV5-1
D gene: .
J gene: TRBJ2-3
CDR3 protein: CASSSLPNTDTQYF
CDR3 DNA: TGCGCCAGCAGCTCGCTACCAAACACAGATACGCAGTATTTT

clone size: .
V gene: TRBV27
D gene: .
J gene: TRBJ2-5
CDR3 protein: CASSLTGFQETQYF
CDR3 DNA: TGTGCCAGCAGTCTTACAGGCTTCCAAGAGACCCAGTACTTC

clone size: .
V gene: TRBV4-2
D gene: TRBD2
J gene: TRBJ2-7
CDR3 protein: CASSQERGSSYEQYF
CDR3 DNA: TGTGCCAGCAGCCAAGAGCGGGGGAGCTCCTACGAGCAGTACTTC

clone size: .
V gene: TRBV4-2
D gene: .
J gene: TRBJ2-7
CDR3 protein: CASSQSPEGPYEQYF
CDR3 DNA: TGTGCCAGCAGCCAATCTCCCGAGGGCCCCTACGAGCAGTACTTC

clone size: .
V gene: TRBV7-9
D gene: TRBD1
J gene: TRBJ2-7
CDR3 protein: CASSSTTGNYEQYF
CDR3 DNA: TGTGCCAGCAGCTCGACGACAGGGAACTACGAGCAGTACTTC

clone size: .
V gene: TRBV5-6
D gene: .
J gene: TRBJ2-2
CDR3 protein: CASSLAWRENTGELFF
CDR3 DNA: TGTGCCAGCAGCTTGGCTTGGCGGGAGAACACCGGGGAGCTGTTTTTT

clone size: .
V gene: TRBV10-3
D gene: .
J gene: TRBJ2-7
CDR3 protein: CATEEGEQYF
CDR3 DNA: TGTGCCACAGAGGAGGGCGAGCAGTACTTC